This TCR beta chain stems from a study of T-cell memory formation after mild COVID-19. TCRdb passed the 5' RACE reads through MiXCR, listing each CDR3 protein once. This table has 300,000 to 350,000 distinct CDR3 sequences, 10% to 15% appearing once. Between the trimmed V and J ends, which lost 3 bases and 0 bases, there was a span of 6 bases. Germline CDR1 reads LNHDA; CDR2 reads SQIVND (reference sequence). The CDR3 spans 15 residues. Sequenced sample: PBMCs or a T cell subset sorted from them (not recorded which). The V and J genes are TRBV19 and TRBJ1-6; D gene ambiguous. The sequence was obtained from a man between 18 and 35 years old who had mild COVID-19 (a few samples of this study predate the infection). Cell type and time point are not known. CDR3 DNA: TGTGCCAGTAGTATGCGTCGCTCCTATAATTCACCCCTCCACTTT. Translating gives CASSMRRSYNSPLHF. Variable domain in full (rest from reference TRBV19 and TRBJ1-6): DGGITQSPKYLFRKEGQNVTLSCEQNLNHDAMYWYRQDPGQGLRLIYYSQIVNDFQKGDIAEGYSVSREKKESFPLTVTSAQKNPTAFYLCASSMRRSYNSPLHFGNGTRLTVT.